The 2 T cell receptor beta chains reported below all come from one sample, sequenced in a study of T cell responses to AZD1222 COVID-19 vaccine. Assay: immunoSEQ multiplex PCR; the TCRdb copy retains only in-frame clones and omits some. The data contain under 170,000 clones, less than 95% of them seen just once; the ten biggest clones take up over 0.95%. The sequences come from peripheral blood, collected on day 0 of AZD1222 vaccination. These receptors all stem from an adult in good health.

The chain has TRBV4-1 and TRBJ1-5, with TRBD1 as a possible D gene (5 bases). This CDR3 is 17 amino acids long. The germline CDR1 and CDR2 sequences are MGHRA and YSYEKL. V lost 2 bases to trimming and J lost 1 base, with 15 bases between them. The CDR3 here is CASSQSRGDSSNQPQHF. The CDR3 DNA follows: TGCGCCAGCAGCCAATCCCGGGGAGACAGCAGCAATCAGCCCCAGCATTTT.

Only one count was recorded for this clone. The chain couples TRBV18 to TRBJ1-1; unclear D gene. Trimming took 0 bases from V and 2 from J, leaving 10 bases between them. This CDR3 comprises 15 residues. CDR1 is KGHSH, CDR2 LQKENI, per germline. The CDR3 DNA follows: TGTGCCAGCTCACCACCCATGGCCGTTAACACTGAAGCTTTCTTT. Translated: CASSPPMAVNTEAFF.